This T cell receptor beta chain derives from a study of cytotoxic CD8 clonotypes in ibrutinib-treated CLL. This table comes from immunoSEQ multiplex PCR, and its TCRdb copy is limited to in-frame clones, with some not included. The sample includes 16,000 or so clones, 68% of them seen just once. The CDR3 runs 13 residues. CDR1 is MNHEY, CDR2 SMNVEV, per germline (reference sequence). V lost 3 bases, J lost 5 bases, and 11 bases lay in between. This clone has a handful of counts. The material sequenced was PBMCs, taken before ibrutinib treatment. The V gene is TRBV27, the J gene TRBJ2-7; unclear D gene. The sequence was collected from a human donor with chronic lymphocytic leukemia. This chain's CDR3 is CASSFKERDEQYF. DNA for the CDR3: TGTGCCAGCAGTTTCAAGGAAAGGGACGAGCAGTACTTC.